The next 6 T cell receptor beta chains were all read from a single sample in a study of regulatory T cells in long-lasting Graves disease. Time point reported: persistent/refractory GD, antithyroid drugs over 5 years with positive TRAb. The TCR library used RNA extracted from PBMCs. Arm-PCR of CDR3 regions and iRepertoire HTBI primers were the basis on which TCR beta libraries were built. TCRdb re-analysed the multiplex PCR reads in MiXCR, keeping a single row per CDR3 protein. Of over 350,000 distinct CDR3 sequences listed, around 21% are singletons. Source: peripheral blood mononuclear cells (PBMCs), taken when the disease was refractory, from a patient treated with antithyroid drugs. The receptors come from a female donor with Graves disease.

The chain employs TRBV12-3 or TRBV12-4 and TRBJ1-2, with D maybe TRBD1 (5 bases). V lost 6 bases and J 2 bases, leaving 16 bases between the germline ends. This CDR3 comprises 15 residues. The CDR3 nucleotides are TGTGCCAGCAGCGCCGGGGACTTTTCAAACTATGGCTACACCTTC. Its translation: CASSAGDFSNYGYTF.

This clonotype was found a few times. This may stem from a read error, because a much larger clone lies one nucleotide away. The chain recombines TRBV6-1 with TRBJ1-2, with 7 bases that match TRBD1. Looked up from germline, CDR1 is MNHNS and CDR2 is SASEGT. The J segment lost 6 bases and the V segment lost 6 bases, leaving 13 bases of the junction unmatched. CDR3 length equals 15 residues. The DNA of the CDR3 is TGTGCCAGCAGCAGCCCCTGGACAGGAGGGCATGGCTACACCTTC. The encoded protein is CASSSPWTGGHGYTF.

The rearrangement joins TRBV14 to TRBJ2-2, with TRBD2 identical over 13 bases. V lost 0 bases and J lost 5; bases outside the gene matches: 12. The length of the CDR3 is 20 residues. Germline V gene lookup returns CDR1 SGHDN and CDR2 FVKESK. The CDR3 DNA reads as TGTGCCAGCAGCCAAGATAAGTGGACTAGCGGGAGTCGGGGGACCGGGGAGCTGTTTTTT. Translating it yields CASSQDKWTSGSRGTGELFF.

This clonotype was observed a handful of times. The chain carries TRBV5-1 and TRBJ2-6; 8 nucleotides match TRBD1. The V gene's germline CDR1 is SGHRS and CDR2 YFSETQ. The J segment lost 4 bases and the V segment lost 1 base, leaving 4 bases of the junction unmatched. The CDR3 consists of 16 residues. The CDR3 spells CASSLQGALGANVLTF. The DNA of the CDR3 is TGCGCCAGCAGCTTGCAGGGGGCGCTAGGGGCCAACGTCCTGACTTTC. The full variable domain, completed using reference TRBV5-1 and TRBJ2-6, is KAGVTQTPRYLIKTRGQQVTLSCSPISGHRSVSWYQQTPGQGLQFLFEYFSETQRNKGNFPGRFSGRQFSNSRSEMNVSTLELGDSALYLCASSLQGALGANVLTFGAGSRLTVL.

There are a few counts of this clonotype. The chain couples TRBV6-5 to TRBJ2-2, with TRBD1 as a possible D gene (5 bases). Germline CDR1 reads MNHEY; CDR2 reads SVGAGI. The ends were cut back, 0 bases at V and 1 base at J, with 18 bases in the middle. CDR3 length: 19 residues. CDR3 sequence reads: CASSYSILRGSGNTGELFF. The DNA of the CDR3 is TGTGCCAGCAGTTACTCGATTCTTAGGGGTTCAGGGAACACCGGGGAGCTGTTTTTT.

There are many counts of this clonotype. The rearrangement uses TRBV28 and TRBJ1-2; tentative D call: TRBD1 (5 bases). Germline CDR1 MDHEN, CDR2 SYDVKM. Trimming shortened V by 4 bases and J by 2 bases, and 11 bases separated the two germline ends. The CDR3 contains 14 residues. The CDR3 reads CASSYWGENYGYTF. The CDR3 region has the DNA TGTGCCAGCAGTTATTGGGGGGAGAACTATGGCTACACCTTC.